A single sample gave rise to the 29 T cell receptor beta chains below, sequenced in a study of vaccination and CD4 T cells after COVID-19. Described treatment: roughly 11-day PBMC culture with coronavirus spike peptide pools or control peptides (ViraFEST assay). Sequenced with the Oncomine TCR Beta short-read assay was DNA taken from cultured CD4+ T cells. TCRdb ran MiXCR on the PCR reads and lists one entry per CDR3 protein. The table has over 10,000 distinct CDR3 sequences, roughly 45% seen once. These receptors lack a known antigen. Sequenced here: CD4+ T cells from blood, cultured in vitro, sampled after SARS-CoV-2 vaccination. These receptors all come from a human donor who had recovered from COVID-19.

The chain employs TRBV7-6 and TRBJ2-1, with D unclear. V shed 1 base and J shed 2 bases, with 12 bases lying between them. Per the germline V gene, CDR1 is SGHVS and CDR2 is FNYEAQ. The CDR3 covers 16 residues. CDR3 coding DNA: TGTGCCAGCAGCTTAGTGACCAGTTTTGCCTACAATGAGCAGTTCTTC. Its translation is CASSLVTSFAYNEQFF.

The rearrangement links TRBV7-7 to TRBJ2-1; 10 bases are a match to TRBD2. This CDR3 has 16 residues. V shed 1 base and J 9 bases; nucleotides not matched to a gene: 9. Looked up from germline, CDR1 is SSHAT and CDR2 is FNYEAQ (reference sequence). The CDR3 is CASSLEASGSVAEQFF. The DNA of the CDR3 is TGTGCCAGCAGCTTAGAGGCTAGCGGGAGTGTCGCTGAGCAGTTCTTC.

This clonotype was detected a few times. The V and J genes are TRBV27 and TRBJ2-1, with D uncertain. The length of the CDR3 is 11 residues. From germline, CDR1 is MNHEY and CDR2 SMNVEV (reference sequence). Trimming took off 9 bases at V and 5 bases at J, with 8 bases between the two ends. CDR3 region: CASTLNNEQFF. The CDR3 DNA follows: TGTGCCAGTACCCTTAACAATGAGCAGTTCTTC.

This sequence joins TRBV5-1 and TRBJ1-1; D perhaps matches TRBD1 (5 bases). Germline-derived CDR1 and CDR2 are SGHRS and YFSETQ. The CDR3 is 16 residues long. V was shortened by 4 bases and J by 3 bases, with 19 bases between the two germline ends. CDR3: CASSRTQGIGDTEAFF. CDR3 bases: TGCGCCAGCAGCAGAACCCAGGGAATTGGGGACACTGAAGCTTTCTTT. The whole variable domain, remainder taken from reference TRBV5-1 and TRBJ1-1, is KAGVTQTPRYLIKTRGQQVTLSCSPISGHRSVSWYQQTPGQGLQFLFEYFSETQRNKGNFPGRFSGRQFSNSRSEMNVSTLELGDSALYLCASSRTQGIGDTEAFFGQGTRLTVV.

The chain employs TRBV6-1 and TRBJ1-2; D unclear. Germline CDR1 is MNHNS and CDR2 is SASEGT. Trimming removed 5 bases at V and 5 bases at J, with 15 bases between. CDR3 size: 14 residues. Here the CDR3 DNA reads TGTGCCAGCAGTCCCACAGCCTACGGGTATGGCTACACCTTC. As protein: CASSPTAYGYGYTF.

CDR3 loop: CASSSELDSALSGYTF. In DNA, the CDR3 is TGCGCCAGCAGCTCCGAACTGGACAGCGCCCTGAGCGGCTACACCTTC. The chain combines TRBV5-1 with TRBJ1-2; weak D call: TRBD1 (6 bases). V lost 3 bases, J lost 8 bases, and 23 bases lay in between. The germline gives CDR1 SGHRS, CDR2 YFSETQ. The CDR3 length is 16 residues.

The table lists this clonotype with a few counts. This CDR3 is CASSFRTEAFF. The CDR3 DNA sequence: TGTGCCAGCAGCTTCCGGACCGAAGCTTTCTTT. The V gene is TRBV7-9, the J gene TRBJ1-1; no firm D call. Germline CDR1 reads SEHNR; CDR2 reads FQNEAQ (reference sequence). The CDR3 is made up of 11 amino acids. The ends were cut back, 3 bases at V and 8 bases at J, with 7 bases in the middle. Variable domain in full (rest from reference TRBV7-9 and TRBJ1-1): DTGVSQNPRHKITKRGQNVTFRCDPISEHNRLYWYRQTLGQGPEFLTYFQNEAQLEKSRLLSDRFSAERPKGSFSTLEIQRTEQGDSAMYLCASSFRTEAFFGQGTRLTVV.

This clonotype turned up a few times. The J gene is TRBJ1-6, the V gene TRBV7-3; a weak D match, TRBD1 (6 bases). From germline, CDR1 is SGHTA and CDR2 FQGTGA. CDR3 size: 13 residues. Trimming pared 5 bases from V and 7 bases from J, leaving 9 bases between. Here the CDR3 reads CASSIQGNSPLHF. As DNA, the CDR3 is TGTGCCAGCAGCATCCAGGGGAATTCACCCCTCCACTTT. Complete variable domain (other parts from reference TRBV7-3 and TRBJ1-6): GAGVSQTPSNKVTEKGKYVELRCDPISGHTALYWYRQSLGQGPEFLIYFQGTGAADDSGLPNDRFFAVRPEGSVSTLKIQRTERGDSAVYLCASSIQGNSPLHFGNGTRLTVT.

The chain has TRBV6-1 and TRBJ2-3, with 7 positions matching TRBD1. The CDR3 length is 13 residues. V lost 8 bases to trimming and J lost 2 bases; unmatched junction nucleotides: 4. Per germline, CDR1 MNHNS and CDR2 SASEGT. The CDR3 DNA reads as TGTGCCAGCGGGGGACAGAACACAGATACGCAGTATTTT. It encodes CASGGQNTDTQYF.

The gene calls are TRBV27 and TRBJ1-4; a weak D match, TRBD1 (5 bases). V was trimmed by 4 bases and J by 12 bases, leaving 18 bases between them. There are 14 residues in the CDR3. The germline V gene has CDR1 MNHEY and CDR2 SMNVEV (reference sequence). CDR3 bases: TGTGCCAGCAGTTGGTCCCGGGGAGTAGGGGAACTGTTTTTT. Translation gives CASSWSRGVGELFF. The complete variable domain, with remaining parts taken from reference TRBV27 and TRBJ1-4, reads EAQVTQNPRYLITVTGKKLTVTCSQNMNHEYMSWYRQDPGLGLRQIYYSMNVEVTDKGDVPEGYKVSRKEKRNFPLILESPSPNQTSLYFCASSWSRGVGELFFGSGTQLSVL.

The chain employs TRBV27 and TRBJ2-2; tentatively, D is TRBD1 or TRBD2 (5 bases each). CDR3 length: 17 residues. Trimming removed 4 bases from V and 0 bases from J, with 15 bases in between. Germline assignment: CDR1 MNHEY and CDR2 SMNVEV (reference sequence). CDR3 region: CASSSSGTATNTGELFF. The CDR3 DNA follows: TGTGCCAGCAGTTCATCCGGGACGGCAACGAACACCGGGGAGCTGTTTTTT.

V usage is TRBV6-2 or TRBV6-3 and J usage is TRBJ1-1; no clear D gene. The CDR3 has 14 residues. Germline assignment: CDR1 MNHEY and CDR2 SVGEGT. Between the trimmed V and J ends, which lost 2 bases and 1 base, there was a span of 8 bases. CDR3 region: CASSYPVRNTEAFF. DNA for the CDR3: TGTGCCAGCAGTTACCCGGTCAGGAACACTGAAGCTTTCTTT.

This clonotype qualifies as medium-sized (0.01 to 0.1%). CDR3 protein: CARDRGPNTEAFF. The CDR3 DNA follows: TGTGCCAGGGACAGGGGTCCAAACACTGAAGCTTTCTTT. The chain has TRBV15 and TRBJ1-1, with TRBD1 matching 10 bases. Trimming cost V 10 bases and J 2 bases; bases outside gene matches: 4. Germline CDR1 is LNHNV and CDR2 is YYDKDF (reference sequence). The CDR3 has 13 amino acids.

This clonotype was detected a few times. This sequence joins TRBV6-5 and TRBJ2-5, with 10 bases that match TRBD1. The germline V gene has CDR1 MNHEY and CDR2 SVGAGI. With V trimmed by 4 bases and J by 5 bases, 7 bases remained unmatched. The CDR3 is made up of 15 amino acids. Here the CDR3 DNA reads TGTGCCAGCAGTTCCCCGGACAGGGGGAGCGAGACCCAGTACTTC. Its protein is CASSSPDRGSETQYF.

This chain connects TRBV6-1 to TRBJ1-5, with D unclear. The V gene lost 3 bases and the J gene lost 0 bases, with 6 bases spanning the gap. Germline CDR1 reads MNHNS; CDR2 reads SASEGT. The CDR3 consists of 14 residues. The DNA of the CDR3 is TGTGCCAGCAGTGACATCAATAGCAATCAGCCCCAGCATTTT. Protein: CASSDINSNQPQHF.

The J gene is TRBJ2-1, the V gene TRBV12-3 or TRBV12-4; 15 positions match TRBD2. J lost 6 bases, V lost 3 bases, and 0 bases had no gene match. The CDR3 sequence is 15 residues long. CDR3: CASSLGLAGGNEQFF. The DNA for the CDR3 is TGTGCCAGCAGTTTGGGACTAGCGGGAGGCAATGAGCAGTTCTTC.

This clonotype was seen only a few times. The rearrangement links TRBV5-4 to TRBJ2-3; the match to TRBD1 covers 7 bases. The CDR3 consists of 15 residues. J was trimmed by 4 bases and V by 4 bases; bases with no gene match: 9. Germline values: CDR1 SGHNT, CDR2 YYREEE (reference sequence). The CDR3 here is CASSLATGLADTQYF. CDR3 in DNA: TGTGCCAGCAGCCTGGCGACAGGGTTGGCAGATACGCAGTATTTT.

CDR3 residues: CASSSGVFTEAFF. CDR3 in DNA: TGTGCCAGCAGCTCAGGGGTATTCACTGAAGCTTTCTTT. V usage is TRBV7-3 and J usage is TRBJ1-1; D might be TRBD1 (6 bases). The germline V gene encodes CDR1 SGHTA and CDR2 FQGTGA. Trimming took off 4 bases at V and 4 bases at J, with 10 bases between the two ends. The length of the CDR3 is 13 residues.

V and J are TRBV29-1 and TRBJ1-4; D is uncertain. This CDR3 has 16 residues. V was pared by 6 bases and J by 8 bases, with 25 bases between. Germline V lookup: CDR1 SQVTM, CDR2 ANQGSEA. The CDR3 is CSVKMFTAIGREKLFF. The CDR3 DNA reads as TGCAGCGTCAAAATGTTTACAGCGATCGGAAGGGAAAAACTGTTTTTT. The full variable domain, completed using reference TRBV29-1 and TRBJ1-4, is SAVISQKPSRDICQRGTSLTIQCQVDSQVTMMFWYRQQPGQSLTLIATANQGSEATYESGFVIDKFPISRPNLTFSTLTVSNMSPEDSSIYLCSVKMFTAIGREKLFFGSGTQLSVL.

The genes are TRBV5-1 and TRBJ1-6; TRBD1 is a possible D gene (6 bases). Germline V gives CDR1 SGHRS, CDR2 YFSETQ. Deletions cut 1 base from V and 7 bases from J, with 15 bases between. This CDR3 is 16 amino acids long. The CDR3 loop is CASSLRASTGNSPLHF. As DNA, the CDR3 is TGCGCCAGCAGCTTGCGGGCAAGTACAGGGAATTCACCCCTCCACTTT.

The chain employs TRBV10-1 and TRBJ2-1; D perhaps matches TRBD2 (6 bases). CDR3 length: 15 residues. Germline CDR1 WNHNN, CDR2 SYGVQD (reference sequence). The V end was cut by 2 bases, the J end by 8 bases, with 16 bases between. Written as DNA, the CDR3 is TGCGCCAGCAGTGAGACCCCGACTAGAATCCATGAGCAGTTCTTC. Translation: CASSETPTRIHEQFF.

The chain joins TRBV7-2 to TRBJ1-5, with no clear D. This CDR3 region has 13 residues. Germline CDR1 reads SGHTA; CDR2 reads FQGNSA. The ends were cut back, 2 bases at V and 4 bases at J, with 6 bases in the middle. DNA of the CDR3: TGTGCCAGCAGCTTATGGGGTAATCAGCCCCAGCATTTT. As protein: CASSLWGNQPQHF.

The chain has TRBV5-4 and TRBJ2-4, with a weak D call TRBD1 (5 bases). V lost 4 bases and J 5 bases, leaving 13 bases between the germline ends. Germline V lookup: CDR1 SGHNT, CDR2 YYREEE (reference sequence). The CDR3 length is 14 residues. DNA of the CDR3: TGTGCCAGCAGCACCGACAGATTCCAAAACATTCAGTACTTC. Translation gives CASSTDRFQNIQYF.

V is TRBV15 and J is TRBJ2-6; 8 bases are a match to TRBD1. V lost 9 bases to trimming and J lost 0 bases; unmatched junction nucleotides: 10. The germline CDR1 and CDR2 sequences are LNHNV and YYDKDF (reference sequence). The CDR3 totals 17 residues. The CDR3 loop reads CATSPTGESSGANVLTF. CDR3 DNA: TGTGCCACTTCACCGACAGGGGAGAGCTCTGGGGCCAACGTCCTGACTTTC.

Concerning this clonotype: The junction differs from germline at one of its ends, possibly a read error. V and J are TRBV2 and TRBJ2-5; 9 bases align to TRBD1. CDR1 and CDR2 from the germline V gene are SNHLY and FYNNEI. The CDR3 sequence is 15 residues long. CDR3 nucleotide sequence: TGTGTCAGCAGGGACCTACAGGGGGCTGAAGAGACCCAGTACTTC. Its protein is CVSRDLQGAEETQYF.

The CDR3 here is CASSHARSGTASSGELFF. The CDR3 region has the DNA TGCGCCAGCAGCCACGCTCGCTCGGGAACAGCATCATCCGGGGAGCTGTTTTTT. The chain uses TRBV5-1 and TRBJ2-2; a possible D gene is TRBD2 (5 bases). The germline V and J ends were trimmed by 4 bases and 6 bases, with 25 bases remaining between them. Germline CDR1 SGHRS, CDR2 YFSETQ. CDR3 length: 18 residues.

This clonotype is a singleton in its sample. This rearrangement joins TRBV5-6 to TRBJ1-6; D is ambiguous. The germline gives CDR1 SGHDT, CDR2 YYEEEE. V shed 2 bases and J shed 8 bases, with 14 bases lying between them. The CDR3 runs 15 residues. The CDR3 loop reads CASSFLGINDSPLHF. The CDR3 DNA reads as TGTGCCAGCAGCTTCTTAGGGATTAACGATTCACCCCTCCACTTT.

This clonotype has only a few counts. The chain couples TRBV6-1 to TRBJ2-7, with 9 bases fitting TRBD2. Germline loops: CDR1 MNHNS, CDR2 SASEGT. Trimming took 6 bases from V and 1 from J; bases not matched to a gene: 7. The CDR3 is made up of 15 amino acids. The chain's CDR3 is CASRYEAGGSYEQYF. CDR3 nucleotides: TGTGCCAGCAGGTATGAAGCGGGAGGATCCTACGAGCAGTACTTC.

This chain connects TRBV7-9 to TRBJ1-2; D not certain. The CDR3 totals 13 residues. V gave up 6 bases and J gave up 4 bases, with 12 bases separating them. Germline V gene lookup returns CDR1 SEHNR and CDR2 FQNEAQ (reference sequence). The DNA of the CDR3 is TGTGCCAGCAGACGAGACTCTTCCTATGGCTACACCTTC. Translated, it gives CASRRDSSYGYTF.